This T cell receptor beta chain was captured in a study of blood T cells in healthy people across ages. This clonotype was counted a few times. Its matching antigen is unknown. Total RNA amounts of at least 6 micrograms were extracted per sample. A second roughly 6 to 12 cycle PCR used barcoded and J-beta primers. Each of the samples gave a minimum of 2.5 million paired-end reads that contained CDR3. A single record per CDR3 protein comes from TCRdb applying MiXCR to the 5' RACE reads. The sample includes about 1.6 million distinct CDR3 sequences, roughly a third seen only once; the top ten take about 10%. The CDR3 is 16 amino acids. Looked up from germline, CDR1 is LGHNA and CDR2 is YNFKEQ. The trim removed 4 bases at V and 6 bases at J, leaving 12 bases unmatched. Study outcomes and limitations: Conclusively comparing naive with antigen-experienced cells was impossible with unsorted PBMCs.

The chain joins TRBV4-2 to TRBJ2-7, with 10 nucleotides matching TRBD1. The material sequenced was blood. The receptor comes from a woman in her thirties in good health. As DNA, the CDR3 is TGTGCCAGCAGCCTAGGCGGGGGACAGGGGTATCGCGAGCAGTACTTC. This sequence encodes CASSLGGGQGYREQYF.